The 29 T cell receptor beta chains listed next were all sequenced from one sample in a study of blood T cell repertoires in COVID-19. Method: immunoSEQ multiplex PCR; TCRdb's copy keeps in-frame clones and lacks some. The sample holds some 170,000 clones, roughly 81% seen once. The sequencing sample was made of peripheral blood. Source of these receptors: a man aged 40-49 years with acute or convalescent COVID-19.

V is TRBV19 and J is TRBJ2-4; 9 nucleotides match TRBD2. Trimming at V came to 1 base and at J to 0 bases, leaving 4 bases not matched to a gene. The CDR3 totals 17 residues. CDR1 is LNHDA and CDR2 is SQIVND in the germline V gene (reference sequence). The CDR3 coding sequence is TGTGCCAGTAGTATAGTGTATAGCGGGGGAGCCAAAAACATTCAGTACTTC. It specifies CASSIVYSGGAKNIQYF.

The chain combines TRBV18 with TRBJ1-2, with D maybe TRBD1 (5 bases). This CDR3 region has 13 residues. V was shortened by 3 bases and J by 2 bases, with 7 bases between the two germline ends. Germline CDR1 is KGHSH and CDR2 is LQKENI. Here the CDR3 DNA reads TGTGCCAGCTCACCGACAGAGAACTATGGCTACACCTTC. Protein product: CASSPTENYGYTF.

The chain uses TRBV5-4 and TRBJ2-7, with 8 bases identical to TRBD1. With V trimmed by 4 bases and J by 0 bases, 6 bases remained unmatched. There are 15 residues in the CDR3. Germline V CDR1 and CDR2: SGHNT, YYREEE (reference sequence). DNA for the CDR3: TGTGCCAGCAGCCCGGGACAGGTCCTCTCCTACGAGCAGTACTTC. It specifies CASSPGQVLSYEQYF.

The chain links TRBV18 to TRBJ1-2, with D maybe TRBD1 (5 bases). CDR3 size: 13 residues. Trimming stripped 3 bases from V and 7 bases from J, with 12 bases between. The germline CDR1 and CDR2 sequences are KGHSH and LQKENI. CDR3 DNA: TGTGCCAGCTCACCGGTTTCAACAGGTGGCTACACCTTC. This codes for CASSPVSTGGYTF.

The V gene is TRBV7-6, the J gene TRBJ1-1; no clear D. CDR3 size: 11 residues. The ends were cut back, 6 bases at V and 5 bases at J, with 7 bases in the middle. Germline CDR1 and CDR2: SGHVS and FNYEAQ. CDR3 sequence: CASRGGTEAFF. The CDR3 DNA follows: TGTGCCAGCAGGGGAGGGACTGAAGCTTTCTTT.

V usage is TRBV5-1 and J usage is TRBJ1-4; D remains ambiguous. Trimming removed 4 bases from V and 5 bases from J, with 12 bases in between. The V gene's germline CDR1 is SGHRS and CDR2 YFSETQ. The CDR3 consists of 14 residues. The CDR3 spells CASSPRVPNEKLFF. CDR3 bases: TGCGCCAGCAGCCCCCGGGTTCCGAATGAAAAACTGTTTTTT. The entire variable domain, with the rest obtained from reference TRBV5-1 and TRBJ1-4, is as follows: KAGVTQTPRYLIKTRGQQVTLSCSPISGHRSVSWYQQTPGQGLQFLFEYFSETQRNKGNFPGRFSGRQFSNSRSEMNVSTLELGDSALYLCASSPRVPNEKLFFGSGTQLSVL.

The chain recombines TRBV5-1 with TRBJ2-7; tentatively, D is TRBD2 (5 bases). Trimming cost V 4 bases and J 3 bases, with 14 bases left between them. Germline V lookup: CDR1 SGHRS, CDR2 YFSETQ. This CDR3 is 14 amino acids long. Here the CDR3 reads CASSAAFEGYEQYF. CDR3 bases: TGCGCCAGCAGCGCGGCCTTTGAGGGCTACGAGCAGTACTTC.

The rearrangement uses TRBV27 and TRBJ1-5; a weak D match, TRBD1 (6 bases). Trimming took off 6 bases at V and 3 bases at J, with 15 bases between the two ends. Germline V lookup: CDR1 MNHEY, CDR2 SMNVEV (reference sequence). This CDR3 is 15 amino acids long. The CDR3 DNA reads TGTGCCAGCAGCCCCAGGGGTGGATTCAATCAGCCCCAGCATTTT. This gives the protein CASSPRGGFNQPQHF.

The V call is TRBV7-2, the J call TRBJ1-1; 11 bases line up with TRBD1. Trimming removed 3 bases from V and 5 bases from J; junction bases left unmatched: 5. CDR3 size: 15 residues. Germline-derived CDR1 and CDR2 are SGHTA and FQGNSA. As DNA, the CDR3 is TGTGCCAGCAGCTTTGGACAGGGGGCCTGGACTGAAGCTTTCTTT. Encoded protein: CASSFGQGAWTEAFF.

Details on this clone: This sample includes further DNA sequences coding for the same CDR3. The chain recombines TRBV18 with TRBJ1-5; D unclear. Germline CDR1 KGHSH, CDR2 LQKENI. Trimming pared 3 bases from V and 2 bases from J, leaving 8 bases between. This CDR3 is built from 14 residues. The CDR3 region has the DNA TGTGCCAGCTCACCTGGCCAAGGCAATCAGCCCCAGCATTTT. Translating it yields CASSPGQGNQPQHF.

The chain carries TRBV7-2 and TRBJ2-1; 12 bases match TRBD1. V trimming: 2 bases; J trimming: 9 bases; junction bases outside the gene matches: 8. The germline CDR1 and CDR2 sequences are SGHTA and FQGNSA. The CDR3 extends over 16 amino acids. CDR3 coding DNA: TGTGCCAGCAGCTTAACCGGGACAGGGGGCTTCGGTGAGCAGTTCTTC. As protein: CASSLTGTGGFGEQFF. Complete variable domain (other parts from reference TRBV7-2 and TRBJ2-1): GAGVSQSPSNKVTEKGKDVELRCDPISGHTALYWYRQSLGQGLEFLIYFQGNSAPDKSGLPSDRFSAERTGGSVSTLTIQRTQQEDSAVYLCASSLTGTGGFGEQFFGPGTRLTVL.

This chain links TRBV28 with TRBJ1-1; TRBD1 might be the D (6 bases). The CDR3 runs to 15 residues. With 4 bases removed from V and 0 bases from J, the gap between germline ends came to 12 bases. The germline V gene has CDR1 MDHEN and CDR2 SYDVKM. The CDR3 nucleotides read TGTGCCAGCAGTTCCAGGGGCGCAGTGAACACTGAAGCTTTCTTT. Translated, it gives CASSSRGAVNTEAFF.

The J gene is TRBJ1-1, the V gene TRBV6-4; D gene ambiguous. The germline V and J ends were trimmed by 3 bases and 1 base, with 6 bases remaining between them. The CDR3 consists of 13 residues. Germline CDR1 and CDR2: MRHNA and SNTAGT. The DNA for the CDR3 is TGTGCCAGCAGTGAAAGACAGAACACTGAAGCTTTCTTT. It is translated as CASSERQNTEAFF.

The chain has TRBV7-6 and TRBJ1-4; 10 nucleotides agree with TRBD1. CDR1 is SGHVS, CDR2 FNYEAQ, per germline. The CDR3 covers 14 residues. V lost 5 bases, J lost 8 bases, and 5 bases stayed unmatched. DNA for the CDR3: TGTGCCAGCAGCCGACAGGGGGCCGGGGAAAAACTGTTTTTT. Translated: CASSRQGAGEKLFF.

In its sample, this clone was seen a few times. The chain carries TRBV6-2 or TRBV6-3 and TRBJ1-2, with 7 bases lining up with TRBD1. There are 15 residues in the CDR3. With 5 bases clipped from V and 6 bases from J, the junction kept 12 bases outside the gene matches. Per the germline V gene, CDR1 is MNHEY and CDR2 is SVGEGT. This CDR3 is CASSQRQGSVDGYTF. The CDR3, as DNA: TGTGCCAGCAGTCAACGACAGGGATCAGTCGATGGCTACACCTTC.

This clone appeared a single time. This sequence joins TRBV7-9 and TRBJ2-7; maybe TRBD2 (5 bases). Germline CDR1 SEHNR, CDR2 FQNEAQ (reference sequence). The CDR3 is made up of 14 amino acids. V was trimmed by 5 bases and J by 0 bases, leaving 11 bases between them. Here the CDR3 DNA reads TGTGCCAGCAGCACTGGACTGCACTCCTACGAGCAGTACTTC. Translating gives CASSTGLHSYEQYF.

This rearrangement joins TRBV5-1 to TRBJ2-3, with D uncertain. Between the trimmed V and J ends, which lost 0 bases and 0 bases, there was a span of 11 bases. The CDR3 is 16 residues long. The germline V gene encodes CDR1 SGHRS and CDR2 YFSETQ. DNA for the CDR3: TGCGCCAGCAGCTTGGAAGGCGTGGGCAGCACAGATACGCAGTATTTT. As protein: CASSLEGVGSTDTQYF.

The rearrangement uses TRBV6-6 and TRBJ1-5; TRBD1 is a possible D gene (5 bases). V was shortened by 7 bases and J by 4 bases, with 14 bases between the two germline ends. The CDR3 consists of 14 residues. The germline V gene has CDR1 MNHNY and CDR2 SVGAGI (reference sequence). The CDR3 sequence: CASTIRQRNQPQHF. In DNA, the CDR3 is TGTGCCAGCACCATTCGACAGAGAAATCAGCCCCAGCATTTT.

The chain joins TRBV5-8 to TRBJ1-3; TRBD1 matches 7 bases. Germline loops: CDR1 SGHTS, CDR2 YDEGEE. The CDR3 has 17 amino acids. V trimming: 4 bases; J trimming: 4 bases; junction bases outside the gene matches: 14. CDR3 amino acids: CASSPTTGRSRGNTIYF. The CDR3 DNA follows: TGTGCCAGCAGCCCTACGACAGGGAGGTCACGGGGAAACACCATATATTTT.

This chain uses TRBV27 with TRBJ2-7; tentatively, D is TRBD1 (6 bases). The CDR3 extends over 14 amino acids. The germline V gene has CDR1 MNHEY and CDR2 SMNVEV (reference sequence). Trimming took 4 bases from V and 3 from J, leaving 13 bases between them. The CDR3 DNA reads as TGTGCCAGCAGTTCTTTCGGACAGCGCTACGAGCAGTACTTC. This sequence encodes CASSSFGQRYEQYF.

This rearrangement joins TRBV12-5 to TRBJ2-1, with 9 positions matching TRBD1. Germline loops: CDR1 LGHNT, CDR2 FRNRAP. CDR3 size: 14 residues. The junction had 7 bases not matched to a gene; V was cut back by 6 bases and J by 7 bases. CDR3 sequence reads: CASGPGQGKNEQFF. CDR3 in DNA: TGTGCTAGTGGACCGGGACAGGGAAAAAATGAGCAGTTCTTC.

The chain recombines TRBV30 with TRBJ1-6; a weak D match, TRBD1 (6 bases). The ends were cut back, 3 bases at V and 7 bases at J, with 13 bases in the middle. Germline V gives CDR1 GTSNPN, CDR2 SVGIG (reference sequence). The CDR3 contains 14 residues. The CDR3 DNA reads TGTGCCTGGAGCGCAGGGGTAGTGAATTCACCCCTCCACTTT. Its protein product is CAWSAGVVNSPLHF.

The chain employs TRBV28 and TRBJ1-2; 7 bases are shared with TRBD1. V trimming: 3 bases; J trimming: 8 bases; junction bases outside the gene matches: 12. Germline loops: CDR1 MDHEN, CDR2 SYDVKM. The CDR3 is 15 amino acids. The CDR3 nucleotides are TGTGCCAGCAGTTTGGCCGCCAGGGGGATATGGGGCTACACCTTC. It codes for CASSLAARGIWGYTF.

This clone has only one observation. The chain uses TRBV18 and TRBJ1-3; D gene ambiguous. Germline-derived CDR1 and CDR2 are KGHSH and LQKENI. The CDR3 covers 15 residues. Trimming left V 3 bases short and J 0 bases short, with 9 bases between. In nucleotides, the CDR3 is TGTGCCAGCTCACCTCTAGAGAACTCTGGAAACACCATATATTTT. Residues: CASSPLENSGNTIYF.

The genes are TRBV6-6 and TRBJ2-1, with a weak D call TRBD2 (5 bases). Germline V gene sequence: CDR1 MNHNY, CDR2 SVGAGI (reference sequence). Deletions cut 0 bases from V and 8 bases from J, with 17 bases between. This CDR3 contains 16 residues. CDR3 sequence: CASSYSMLALGDEQFF. Written as DNA, the CDR3 is TGTGCCAGCAGTTACTCGATGCTAGCTCTCGGTGATGAGCAGTTCTTC.

The chain carries TRBV3-1 (or the pseudogene TRBV3-2) and TRBJ1-6; 8 bases map to TRBD1. With V trimmed by 5 bases and J by 9 bases, 9 bases remained unmatched. This CDR3 is built from 15 residues. Germline CDR1 is LGHDT and CDR2 is YNNKEL (reference sequence). Written as DNA, the CDR3 is TGTGCCAGCAGCGTAGGCAGGGGGCCAGGTTCACCCCTCCACTTT. It codes for CASSVGRGPGSPLHF.

Comment on this clone: The same CDR3 also results from other DNA sequences found in this sample. This rearrangement joins TRBV27 to TRBJ1-1, with D perhaps TRBD1 (5 bases). The CDR3 spans 13 residues. Trimming shortened V by 3 bases and J by 4 bases, and 9 bases separated the two germline ends. Germline V gene lookup returns CDR1 MNHEY and CDR2 SMNVEV (reference sequence). The CDR3 coding sequence is TGTGCCAGCAGTTTGGGAGGGGTCACTGAAGCTTTCTTT. Translation gives CASSLGGVTEAFF.

This clone was seen only a few times. The rearrangement uses TRBV13 and TRBJ1-4; tentatively, D is TRBD1 (6 bases). The CDR3 is 14 amino acids. CDR1 is PRHDT, CDR2 FYEKMQ, per germline (reference sequence). The V end was cut by 7 bases, the J end by 5 bases, with 14 bases between. The CDR3 DNA sequence: TGTGCCAGCACCTCGGGGGGGCCAAATGAAAAACTGTTTTTT. Translating gives CASTSGGPNEKLFF.

This clone has just a few counts. The CDR3 DNA reads TGTGCCAGCTCATCAGGGACAGCGGGCAATTCACCCCTCCACTTT. It is translated as CASSSGTAGNSPLHF. The V and J genes are TRBV18 and TRBJ1-6; 7 bases line up with TRBD1. The CDR3 covers 15 residues. The V and J ends lost 5 bases and 7 bases, in that order; junction bases with no gene match: 8. Germline V gene data show CDR1 as KGHSH and CDR2 as LQKENI.